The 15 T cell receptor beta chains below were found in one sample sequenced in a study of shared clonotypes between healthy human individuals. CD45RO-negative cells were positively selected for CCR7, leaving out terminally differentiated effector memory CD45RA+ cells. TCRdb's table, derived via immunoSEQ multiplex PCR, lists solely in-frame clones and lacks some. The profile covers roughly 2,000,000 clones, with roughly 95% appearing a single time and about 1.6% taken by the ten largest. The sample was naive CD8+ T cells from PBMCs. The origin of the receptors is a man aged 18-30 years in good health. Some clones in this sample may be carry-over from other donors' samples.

The CDR3 DNA reads TGTGCCAGCACCCCTGGTGCTAGCGGGTTCAATGAGCAGTTCTTC. This translates into CASTPGASGFNEQFF. This sequence joins TRBV28 and TRBJ2-1; TRBD2 agrees at 8 bases. Losses at the gene ends were 7 bases for V and 6 bases for J; bases not matched to a gene: 11. Germline assignment: CDR1 MDHEN and CDR2 SYDVKM. This CDR3 region has 15 residues.

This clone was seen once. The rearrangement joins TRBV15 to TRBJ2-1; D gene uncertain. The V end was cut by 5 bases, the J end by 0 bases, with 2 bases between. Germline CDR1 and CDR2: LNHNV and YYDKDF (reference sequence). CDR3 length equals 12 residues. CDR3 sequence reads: CATSHSYNEQFF. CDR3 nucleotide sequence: TGTGCCACCAGCCACTCCTACAATGAGCAGTTCTTC.

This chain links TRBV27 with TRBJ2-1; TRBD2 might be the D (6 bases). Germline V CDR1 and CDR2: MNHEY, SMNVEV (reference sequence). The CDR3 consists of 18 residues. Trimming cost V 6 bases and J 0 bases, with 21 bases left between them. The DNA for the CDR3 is TGTGCCAGCAGCTACAACCTCGGGGGACGGAGCTCCTACAATGAGCAGTTCTTC. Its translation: CASSYNLGGRSSYNEQFF.

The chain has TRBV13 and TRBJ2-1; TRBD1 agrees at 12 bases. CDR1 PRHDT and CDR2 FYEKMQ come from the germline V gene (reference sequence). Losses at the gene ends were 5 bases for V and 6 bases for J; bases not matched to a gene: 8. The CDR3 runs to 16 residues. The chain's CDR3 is CASSPAGTGGLNEQFF. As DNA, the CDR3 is TGTGCCAGCAGCCCAGCTGGGACAGGGGGCCTCAATGAGCAGTTCTTC.

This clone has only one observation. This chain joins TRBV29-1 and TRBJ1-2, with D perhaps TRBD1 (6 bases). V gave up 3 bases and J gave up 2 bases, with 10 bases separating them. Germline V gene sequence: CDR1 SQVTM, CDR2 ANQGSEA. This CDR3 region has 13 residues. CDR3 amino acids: CSVDNRENYGYTF. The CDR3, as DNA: TGCAGCGTTGATAACAGGGAAAACTATGGCTACACCTTC.

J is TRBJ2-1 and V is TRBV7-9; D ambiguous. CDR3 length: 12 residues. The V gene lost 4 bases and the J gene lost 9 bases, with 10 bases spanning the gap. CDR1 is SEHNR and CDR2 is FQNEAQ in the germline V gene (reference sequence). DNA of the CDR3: TGTGCCAGCAGCTGGACCCTCCGTGAGCAGTTCTTC. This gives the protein CASSWTLREQFF.

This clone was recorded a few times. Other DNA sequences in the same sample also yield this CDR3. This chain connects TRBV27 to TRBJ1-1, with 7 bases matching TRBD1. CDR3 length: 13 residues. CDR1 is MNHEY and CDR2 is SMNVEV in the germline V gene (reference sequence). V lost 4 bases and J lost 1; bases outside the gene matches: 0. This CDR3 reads CASSWDRNTEAFF. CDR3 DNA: TGTGCCAGCAGTTGGGACAGGAACACTGAAGCTTTCTTT.

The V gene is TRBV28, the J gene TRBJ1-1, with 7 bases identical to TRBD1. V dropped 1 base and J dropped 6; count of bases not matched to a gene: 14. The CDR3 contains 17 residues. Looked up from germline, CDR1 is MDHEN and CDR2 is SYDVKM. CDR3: CASSLYGGSEGAAEAFF. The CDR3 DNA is TGTGCCAGCAGTTTATACGGTGGCTCGGAGGGGGCCGCTGAAGCTTTCTTT.

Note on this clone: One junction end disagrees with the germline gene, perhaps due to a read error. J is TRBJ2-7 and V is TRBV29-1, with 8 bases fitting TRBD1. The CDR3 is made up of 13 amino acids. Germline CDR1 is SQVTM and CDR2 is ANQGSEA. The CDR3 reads CSVLQGVSYKQYF. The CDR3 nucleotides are TGCAGCGTCTTACAGGGGGTCTCCTACAAGCAGTACTTC.

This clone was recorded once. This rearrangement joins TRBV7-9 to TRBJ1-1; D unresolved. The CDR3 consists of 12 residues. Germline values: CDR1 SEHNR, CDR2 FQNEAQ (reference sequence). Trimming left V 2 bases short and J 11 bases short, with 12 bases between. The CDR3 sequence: CASSLTQQKAFF. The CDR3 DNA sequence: TGTGCCAGCAGCTTAACCCAACAGAAGGCTTTCTTT.

CDR3: CASSEAIWNTEAFF. The CDR3 region has the DNA TGTGCCAGCAGTGAAGCTATCTGGAACACTGAAGCTTTCTTT. The genes are TRBV6-1 and TRBJ1-1; D is undetermined. This CDR3 region has 14 residues. The V gene lost 0 bases and the J gene lost 1 base, with 6 bases spanning the gap. Germline CDR1 reads MNHNS; CDR2 reads SASEGT.

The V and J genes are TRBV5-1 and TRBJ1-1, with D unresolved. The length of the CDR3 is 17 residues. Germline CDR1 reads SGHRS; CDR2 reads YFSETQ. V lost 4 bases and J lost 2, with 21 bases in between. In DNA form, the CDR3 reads TGCGCCAGCAGCCTCCAGGAAAAGTTGGGCGTCAACACTGAAGCTTTCTTT. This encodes CASSLQEKLGVNTEAFF.

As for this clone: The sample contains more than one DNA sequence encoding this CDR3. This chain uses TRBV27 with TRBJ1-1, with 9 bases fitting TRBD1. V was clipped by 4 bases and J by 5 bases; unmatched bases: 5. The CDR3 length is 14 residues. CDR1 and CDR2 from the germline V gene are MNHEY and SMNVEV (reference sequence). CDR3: CASSWDRVGTEAFF. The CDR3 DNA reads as TGTGCCAGCAGTTGGGACAGGGTAGGGACTGAAGCTTTCTTT.

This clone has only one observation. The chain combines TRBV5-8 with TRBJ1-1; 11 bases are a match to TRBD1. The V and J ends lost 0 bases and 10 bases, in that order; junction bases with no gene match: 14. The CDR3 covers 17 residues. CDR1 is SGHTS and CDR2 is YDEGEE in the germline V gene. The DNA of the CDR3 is TGTGCCAGCAGCTTGGCCTTTAGGACAGGGGGCCGGGCTTTAGCTTTCTTT. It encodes CASSLAFRTGGRALAFF.

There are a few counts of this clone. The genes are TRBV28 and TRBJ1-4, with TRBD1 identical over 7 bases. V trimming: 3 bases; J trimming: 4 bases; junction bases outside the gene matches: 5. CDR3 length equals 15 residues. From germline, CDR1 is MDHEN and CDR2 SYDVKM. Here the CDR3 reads CASSFYRDSNEKLFF. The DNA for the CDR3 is TGTGCCAGCAGTTTTTACCGGGACAGTAATGAAAAACTGTTTTTT.